This T cell receptor beta chain came from a study of cytomegalovirus exposure and HLA in healthy donors. Findings and limits, study-wide: In most subjects, TCR beta sequences reportedly gave accurate predictions of HLA-A and HLA-B alleles.

The V end was cut by 4 bases, the J end by 2 bases, with 9 bases between. CDR1 is SGDLS and CDR2 is YYNGEE in the germline V gene. This CDR3 is 13 amino acids long. Comments on this clone: Its cognate antigen is unknown.

In the PCR, 60 Vbeta and 13 Jbeta primers were used. Data came from immunoSEQ multiplex PCR; TCRdb stores just in-frame clones and leaves some out. The sample lists roughly 120,000 clones, 60% to 80% occurring once. J is TRBJ1-1 and V is TRBV9, with D perhaps TRBD1 (6 bases). Input material: PBMCs. This TCR was sampled from a man in his fifties or sixties in good health and CMV-seropositive. CDR3 nucleotides: TGTGCCAGCAGCCAGGACAGCAACACTGAAGCTTTCTTT. Encoded protein: CASSQDSNTEAFF.